One and the same sample provided the 5 T cell receptor beta chains below, sequenced in a study of memory CD8 T cells in hepatitis C reinfection. Indicated time point: pre-reinfection, 55 to 20 weeks before reinfection detection. TCR sequencing was done directly ex vivo on sorted cells, without expansion in vitro. Produced via immunoSEQ multiplex PCR; TCRdb's table is partial and in-frame only. The sample yields 50,000 or so clones, around 92% seen once. Sequencing input: naive CD8+ T cells sorted from blood. The receptors come from a man in his late teens or twenties with hepatitis C virus infection.

This chain links TRBV6-1 with TRBJ1-6, with no clear D. Per germline, CDR1 MNHNS and CDR2 SASEGT. The CDR3 is 13 amino acids. Trimming removed 7 bases from V and 4 bases from J, with 8 bases in between. The DNA of the CDR3 is TGTGCCAGCACTCCAACTTATAATTCACCCCTCCACTTT. Its protein is CASTPTYNSPLHF.

The chain recombines TRBV6-5 with TRBJ1-1; D may be TRBD1 (5 bases). The CDR3 contains 13 residues. Trimming removed 6 bases at V and 6 bases at J, with 14 bases between. The germline V gene has CDR1 MNHEY and CDR2 SVGAGI. CDR3 sequence: CASSPRVSAEAFF. CDR3 nucleotides: TGTGCCAGCAGCCCCAGGGTCAGCGCTGAAGCTTTCTTT.

The chain joins TRBV19 to TRBJ2-1; D is uncertain. Germline lookup yields CDR1 LNHDA and CDR2 SQIVND (reference sequence). The V end lost 5 bases, the J end lost 0 bases, and 17 bases lay between the germline ends. The CDR3 totals 17 residues. The CDR3 DNA sequence: TGTGCCAGTAGTTTTCTGTCGGGTCATAGCTCCTACAATGAGCAGTTCTTC. Its translation is CASSFLSGHSSYNEQFF.

The genes are TRBV2 and TRBJ2-1, with 9 nucleotides matching TRBD2. CDR3 size: 15 residues. The V gene's germline CDR1 is SNHLY and CDR2 FYNNEI. Losses at the gene ends were 4 bases for V and 2 bases for J; bases not matched to a gene: 3. The CDR3 region is CASSAAGGAYNEQFF. CDR3 bases: TGTGCCAGCAGTGCTGCGGGAGGGGCCTACAATGAGCAGTTCTTC. Full variable domain (rest looked up from reference TRBV2 and TRBJ2-1): EPEVTQTPSHQVTQMGQEVILRCVPISNHLYFYWYRQILGQKVEFLVSFYNNEISEKSEIFDDQFSVERPDGSNFTLKIRSTKLEDSAMYFCASSAAGGAYNEQFFGPGTRLTVL.

The genes are TRBV27 and TRBJ2-1, with 7 bases lining up with TRBD1. Losses at the gene ends were 7 bases for V and 7 bases for J; bases not matched to a gene: 7. Germline V gene sequence: CDR1 MNHEY, CDR2 SMNVEV (reference sequence). The CDR3 contains 13 residues. Here the CDR3 reads CASIVGTANEQFF. The CDR3 DNA follows: TGTGCCAGCATTGTGGGGACAGCTAATGAGCAGTTCTTC.